The clone carrying this T cell receptor (beta chain) was seen only a few times. Its antigen is unidentified. The sample is drawn from a study of T-cell memory formation after mild COVID-19. Study-wide context: TCR clusters showed largely donor specificity. Study-level results: A second wave of clones peaked on day 37, and their SARS-CoV-2 specificity went unconfirmed. Detection of some responders pre-infection suggested pre-existing cross-reactive memory T cells participated.

From the 5' RACE reads, TCRdb called clonotypes with MiXCR, one entry per CDR3 protein. The sample records roughly 600,000 distinct CDR3 sequences, around 17% being singletons. The ends were cut back, 5 bases at V and 4 bases at J, with 17 bases in the middle. Germline CDR1 reads SEHNR; CDR2 reads FQNEAQ (reference sequence). This CDR3 has 16 residues. V usage is TRBV7-9 and J usage is TRBJ1-4, with a weak D call TRBD1 (5 bases). This sequence originates from an adult woman who had mild COVID-19 (a few samples of this study predate the infection). Cell type and time point are not known. Source material: PBMCs or a T cell subset sorted from them (not recorded which). The CDR3 here is CASSHRGSSNNEKLFF. The CDR3 DNA reads TGTGCCAGCAGCCACCGGGGGTCATCGAATAATGAAAAACTGTTTTTT.